Following are 23 T cell receptor beta chains from one sample sequenced in a study of CD8 T cells in ankylosing spondylitis. Via MiXCR, TCRdb re-called the 5' RACE reads, giving one row per CDR3 protein. The sample holds about 340,000 distinct CDR3 sequences, 20% seen once. The material sequenced was blood, either unsorted or a sorted T cell fraction (not recorded which). These receptors were collected from a male donor with ankylosing spondylitis or in good health (not recorded which).

This clonotype came up a few times. V usage is TRBV12-3 or TRBV12-4 and J usage is TRBJ2-3; D gene uncertain. CDR3 length equals 17 residues. V lost 4 bases and J 6 bases, leaving 23 bases between the germline ends. The CDR3 here is CASSSEDGRTPVDTQYF. The CDR3 DNA is TGTGCCAGCAGTTCGGAAGATGGCCGGACCCCCGTGGATACGCAGTATTTT.

The chain carries TRBV20-1 and TRBJ2-7, with TRBD2 identical over 7 bases. The CDR3 has 15 residues. V shed 1 base and J 6 bases; nucleotides not matched to a gene: 12. Germline V gives CDR1 DFQATT, CDR2 SNEGSKA (reference sequence). The CDR3 bases are TGCAGTGCTAGAGCGCCAGCGGGGCTTACGGTCGAGCAGTACTTC. It specifies CSARAPAGLTVEQYF.

The chain has TRBV12-3 or TRBV12-4 and TRBJ2-1; 11 positions agree with TRBD1. The CDR3 length is 15 residues. After removal of 5 bases from V and 7 bases from J, the junction contained 7 bases not matched to a gene. Written as DNA, the CDR3 is TGTGCCAGCAGTCCGTGGACAGGGGGCAGGAATGAGCAGTTCTTC. Its translation is CASSPWTGGRNEQFF.

The chain couples TRBV10-3 to TRBJ2-3; D may be TRBD1 (5 bases). Germline lookup yields CDR1 ENHRY and CDR2 SYGVKD. The V end lost 6 bases, the J end lost 1 base, and 8 bases lay between the germline ends. The CDR3 consists of 13 residues. CDR3 protein: CAIRDTRTDTQYF. The CDR3 DNA sequence: TGTGCCATCAGGGACACTCGCACAGATACGCAGTATTTT.

This clonotype was found a few times. The genes are TRBV5-6 and TRBJ2-3, with 8 positions matching TRBD1. V was pared by 0 bases and J by 1 base, with 10 bases of the junction left unmatched. Germline CDR1 reads SGHDT; CDR2 reads YYEEEE. This CDR3 is 18 amino acids long. In DNA form, the CDR3 reads TGTGCCAGCAGCTTGGCCGTGGCCAGGGGGCTCGGCACAGATACGCAGTATTTT. Its protein product is CASSLAVARGLGTDTQYF.

This clonotype came up a few times. The J gene is TRBJ2-1, the V gene TRBV10-3; no clear D. Per the germline V gene, CDR1 is ENHRY and CDR2 is SYGVKD. The CDR3 spans 16 residues. The V gene lost 4 bases and the J gene lost 2 bases, with 15 bases spanning the gap. This CDR3 reads CAISGVAGWTYNEQFF. CDR3 in DNA: TGTGCCATCAGTGGAGTGGCTGGGTGGACCTACAATGAGCAGTTCTTC.

This rearrangement joins TRBV4-2 to TRBJ1-4; D gene unclear. Trimming took 0 bases from V and 7 from J, leaving 15 bases between them. CDR3 length equals 16 residues. The germline V gene has CDR1 LGHNA and CDR2 YNFKEQ. In DNA, the CDR3 is TGTGCCAGCAGCCAAGATGCCGCGGGCGCGATTGAAAAACTGTTTTTT. Translating gives CASSQDAAGAIEKLFF.

This clonotype was observed a single time. This chain connects TRBV28 to TRBJ2-5; D call uncertain. The V gene lost 7 bases and the J gene lost 2 bases, with 11 bases spanning the gap. The CDR3 contains 13 residues. Germline V CDR1 and CDR2: MDHEN, SYDVKM. The CDR3 spells CASTPTKQETQYF. The DNA for the CDR3 is TGTGCCAGCACGCCGACGAAGCAAGAGACCCAGTACTTC.

The table lists this clonotype with a few counts. The V call is TRBV20-1, the J call TRBJ2-7, with 9 bases matching TRBD1. The junction had 13 bases not matched to a gene; V was cut back by 1 base and J by 3 bases. CDR3 length equals 17 residues. The germline gives CDR1 DFQATT, CDR2 SNEGSKA (reference sequence). The CDR3 DNA sequence: TGCAGTGCTAGAGTAGTTCCCGGGACAGGGAGGTACTACGAGCAGTACTTC. As protein: CSARVVPGTGRYYEQYF.

V usage is TRBV7-8 and J usage is TRBJ2-7, with D possibly being TRBD1 (6 bases). V lost 5 bases to trimming and J lost 2 bases, with 16 bases between them. CDR1 and CDR2 from the germline V gene are SGHVS and FQNEAQ. CDR3 length: 15 amino acids. The CDR3 DNA sequence: TGTGCCAGCAGCAGCGACAGGACATTCCCCTACGAGCAGTACTTC. Its translation is CASSSDRTFPYEQYF.

The chain combines TRBV29-1 with TRBJ1-1; unclear D gene. With 4 bases removed from V and 0 bases from J, the gap between germline ends came to 9 bases. The germline V gene encodes CDR1 SQVTM and CDR2 ANQGSEA. The CDR3 has 13 residues. The CDR3 DNA sequence: TGCAGCGTTGGACGAGGGTTGAACACTGAAGCTTTCTTT. Translating it yields CSVGRGLNTEAFF.

This chain uses TRBV7-9 with TRBJ2-4; D is perhaps TRBD1 (6 bases). The CDR3 sequence is 13 residues long. With 3 bases removed from V and 4 bases from J, the gap between germline ends came to 7 bases. CDR1 and CDR2 (germline): SEHNR, FQNEAQ (reference sequence). CDR3: CASSFTGKNIQYF. CDR3 DNA: TGTGCCAGCAGCTTTACAGGGAAAAACATTCAGTACTTC.

The chain carries TRBV12-3 or TRBV12-4 and TRBJ2-7; TRBD2 aligns across 9 bases. After removal of 0 bases from V and 6 bases from J, the junction contained 6 bases not matched to a gene. The length of the CDR3 is 15 residues. The CDR3 is CASSLAGGGAVEQYF. The CDR3 DNA is TGTGCCAGCAGTTTAGCCGGCGGGGGGGCCGTCGAGCAGTACTTC.

The chain couples TRBV27 to TRBJ2-2; TRBD2 agrees at 15 bases. The CDR3 length is 19 residues. Germline V gene sequence: CDR1 MNHEY, CDR2 SMNVEV (reference sequence). The V segment lost 1 base and the J segment 8 bases; nucleotides outside the gene matches: 11. CDR3 DNA: TGTGCCAGCAGTTTATATGGACTAGCGGGGGGGCCGTTCGCTGGGGAGCTGTTTTTT. Amino acids: CASSLYGLAGGPFAGELFF.

The sample holds a few counts of this clonotype. The V gene is TRBV29-1, the J gene TRBJ2-3; D gene unclear. The CDR3 is made up of 13 amino acids. CDR1 and CDR2 (germline): SQVTM, ANQGSEA. The V and J ends lost 6 bases and 2 bases respectively, with 12 bases between them. CDR3 nucleotide sequence: TGCAGCGTGCCCCCGGGTCCCACAGATACGCAGTATTTT. Amino acid sequence: CSVPPGPTDTQYF.

The rearrangement links TRBV27 to TRBJ2-5, with D maybe TRBD1 (7 bases). From germline, CDR1 is MNHEY and CDR2 SMNVEV (reference sequence). V was cut by 5 bases and J by 4 bases, with 14 bases left in between. This CDR3 is built from 14 residues. CDR3 nucleotide sequence: TGTGCCAGCAGTCCACCGCGGGACAGAGAGACCCAGTACTTC. It yields the protein CASSPPRDRETQYF.

This clonotype was picked up a small number of times. The chain is built from TRBV6-4 and TRBJ2-1; 11 bases fit TRBD2. CDR1 and CDR2 (germline): MRHNA, SNTAGT. The CDR3 is made up of 15 amino acids. The V and J ends lost 3 bases and 2 bases, in that order; junction bases with no gene match: 0. CDR3 sequence (DNA): TGTGCCAGCAGTGAGACTAGCGGGGCCTACAATGAGCAGTTCTTC. This gives the protein CASSETSGAYNEQFF.

About this clonotype itself: The junction departs from the called germline gene at one end, perhaps through a read error. V and J are TRBV15 and TRBJ2-5; unclear D gene. Germline lookup yields CDR1 LNHNV and CDR2 YYDKDF (reference sequence). The CDR3 extends over 13 amino acids. The chain's CDR3 is CATSTSRLETHHF. In nucleotides, the CDR3 is TGTGCCACCAGTACGTCCCGGCTTGAGACCCACCACTTC.

There are many counts of this clonotype. The gene calls are TRBV7-9 and TRBJ2-3, with 12 bases matching TRBD1. The length of the CDR3 is 15 residues. Germline CDR1 reads SEHNR; CDR2 reads FQNEAQ (reference sequence). The ends lost 1 base at V and 8 bases at J; junction bases unmatched: 4. The CDR3 nucleotides read TGTGCCAGCAGCTTAGGGGACAGGGGGCAGGGTACGCAGTATTTT. It specifies CASSLGDRGQGTQYF. Looking up the rest from reference TRBV7-9 and TRBJ2-3 gives the full variable domain: DTGVSQNPRHKITKRGQNVTFRCDPISEHNRLYWYRQTLGQGPEFLTYFQNEAQLEKSRLLSDRFSAERPKGSFSTLEIQRTEQGDSAMYLCASSLGDRGQGTQYFGPGTRLTVL.

The chain recombines TRBV27 with TRBJ2-3; 14 bases agree with TRBD2. CDR3 length: 17 residues. Per the germline V gene, CDR1 is MNHEY and CDR2 is SMNVEV (reference sequence). V trimming: 6 bases; J trimming: 1 base; junction bases outside the gene matches: 6. The chain's CDR3 is CASRPPGLAGGTDTQYF. In nucleotides, the CDR3 is TGTGCCAGCAGGCCTCCGGGACTAGCGGGGGGCACAGATACGCAGTATTTT.

This clonotype was picked up one time. The chain is built from TRBV7-6 and TRBJ2-1, with a possible D match to TRBD1 (6 bases). Trimming left V 2 bases short and J 1 base short, with 9 bases between. This CDR3 region has 15 residues. Germline CDR1 and CDR2: SGHVS and FNYEAQ. This CDR3 reads CASSLITGSYNEQFF. DNA for the CDR3: TGTGCCAGCAGCTTAATTACAGGGTCCTACAATGAGCAGTTCTTC.

The chain carries TRBV7-9 and TRBJ2-1; 8 nucleotides align to TRBD1. Looked up from germline, CDR1 is SEHNR and CDR2 is FQNEAQ (reference sequence). This CDR3 has 15 amino acids. J was trimmed by 3 bases and V by 5 bases; bases with no gene match: 6. The CDR3 protein is CASSPDRGLYNEQFF. Here the CDR3 DNA reads TGTGCCAGCAGCCCCGACAGGGGCCTCTACAATGAGCAGTTCTTC.

This clonotype was seen many times. The rearrangement joins TRBV12-3 or TRBV12-4 to TRBJ2-7; TRBD1 or TRBD2 may be the D gene (6 bases each). This CDR3 spans 15 amino acids. Deletions cut 3 bases from V and 2 bases from J, with 14 bases between. The CDR3 DNA is TGTGCCAGCAGTTTTGGGGGGCCCCCCACCTACGAGCAGTACTTC. It encodes CASSFGGPPTYEQYF.